This T cell receptor (beta chain) was found in a study of cytomegalovirus exposure and HLA in healthy donors. Study at large: Of all 400 or so donors who were genotyped, around 82% belonged to the Caucasian-associated ancestry cluster.

Points from the study as a whole: Among immune exposure information, only CMV serostatus was available.

V lost 7 bases to trimming and J lost 5 bases, with 15 bases between them. The CDR3 has 14 residues. Germline V gene data show CDR1 as LNHDA and CDR2 as SQIVND (reference sequence). Notes on this clone: The antigen remains unidentified.

PCR primers comprised 60 Vbeta and 13 Jbeta primers. Only in-frame clones appear in the TCRdb table, and some are missing; sequencing was by immunoSEQ multiplex PCR. Of 80,000 to 95,000 clones listed, about 69% were seen once; the top ten hold roughly a sixth. At collection, donors were nominally healthy, but unrecorded immune exposures were probable. This receptor was obtained from a woman aged 18-29 years in good health and CMV-seropositive. This chain uses TRBV19 with TRBJ2-1, with D perhaps TRBD1 (5 bases). The sequencing input was PBMCs. The chain's CDR3 is CASIGRAKDNEQFF. The CDR3 coding sequence is TGTGCCAGTATAGGCAGGGCCAAGGACAATGAGCAGTTCTTC.